The 13 T cell receptor beta chains listed next were all sequenced from one sample in a study of blood T cell repertoires in COVID-19. TCRdb's copy holds only in-frame clones and misses some; the assay was immunoSEQ multiplex PCR. Here the sample spans about 120,000 clones, around nine tenths being singletons. Material: peripheral blood. The receptors stem from a woman older than 75 with acute or convalescent COVID-19.

This sequence joins TRBV25-1 and TRBJ1-4; D possibly corresponds to TRBD1 (5 bases). The ends were cut back, 5 bases at V and 5 bases at J, with 15 bases in the middle. CDR3 length equals 15 residues. From germline, CDR1 is MGHDK and CDR2 SYGVNS. Here the CDR3 reads CASSRYRRGNEKLFF. The CDR3 bases are TGTGCCAGCAGTAGATACAGGCGGGGGAATGAAAAACTGTTTTTT.

V and J are TRBV5-1 and TRBJ2-3; D unresolved. There are 14 residues in the CDR3. Germline lookup yields CDR1 SGHRS and CDR2 YFSETQ. V lost 0 bases, J lost 1 base, and 6 bases lay in between. The CDR3, as DNA: TGCGCCAGCAGCTTGGGGGCAGGCACAGATACGCAGTATTTT. Protein: CASSLGAGTDTQYF.

The chain has TRBV7-2 and TRBJ1-2, with 8 bases matching TRBD1. Germline CDR1 is SGHTA and CDR2 is FQGNSA. The CDR3 length is 14 residues. Losses at the gene ends were 2 bases for V and 8 bases for J; bases not matched to a gene: 7. The CDR3, as DNA: TGTGCCAGCAGCTTATATCAGACAGGGGACGGCTACACCTTC. This encodes CASSLYQTGDGYTF.

The V call is TRBV7-6, the J call TRBJ2-5; 10 bases match TRBD1. The CDR3 has 15 residues. V lost 5 bases to trimming and J lost 4 bases; unmatched junction nucleotides: 7. Germline loops: CDR1 SGHVS, CDR2 FNYEAQ. This CDR3 reads CASSTGTGAGETQYF. As DNA, the CDR3 is TGTGCCAGCAGCACAGGGACAGGGGCGGGAGAGACCCAGTACTTC.

This rearrangement joins TRBV9 to TRBJ2-1, with TRBD2 identical over 15 bases. The CDR3 consists of 15 residues. Trimming at V came to 3 bases and at J to 9 bases, leaving 4 bases not matched to a gene. Germline CDR1 is SGDLS and CDR2 is YYNGEE. CDR3 amino acids: CASSGTSGGAPEQFF. CDR3 nucleotides: TGTGCCAGCAGCGGGACTAGCGGGGGGGCCCCTGAGCAGTTCTTC.

J is TRBJ1-2 and V is TRBV4-2; D perhaps matches TRBD1 (6 bases). Germline V gene data show CDR1 as LGHNA and CDR2 as YNFKEQ. CDR3 length: 14 residues. V lost 11 bases and J 2 bases, leaving 18 bases between the germline ends. CDR3 nucleotides: TGTGCCGCCCGCCCCTCTCAGGGGAACTATGGCTACACCTTC. This gives the protein CAARPSQGNYGYTF.

V gene TRBV4-2 combines with J gene TRBJ2-2; TRBD1 aligns across 10 bases. The CDR3 consists of 17 residues. Trimming at V came to 6 bases and at J to 0 bases, leaving 7 bases not matched to a gene. Germline V gene sequence: CDR1 LGHNA, CDR2 YNFKEQ. Written as DNA, the CDR3 is TGTGCCAGCAGTTTACGACAGGGGGCTTCGAACACCGGGGAGCTGTTTTTT. Amino acids: CASSLRQGASNTGELFF.

This clone has only a few counts. The chain combines TRBV19 with TRBJ1-5, with D possibly being TRBD1 (5 bases). This CDR3 has 15 amino acids. V was pared by 5 bases and J by 3 bases, with 14 bases between. Looked up from germline, CDR1 is LNHDA and CDR2 is SQIVND (reference sequence). The CDR3 spells CASSYTGPLNQPQHF. The CDR3 DNA follows: TGTGCCAGTAGTTATACAGGCCCCCTCAATCAGCCCCAGCATTTT. The full variable domain, rest sourced from reference TRBV19 and TRBJ1-5, is DGGITQSPKYLFRKEGQNVTLSCEQNLNHDAMYWYRQDPGQGLRLIYYSQIVNDFQKGDIAEGYSVSREKKESFPLTVTSAQKNPTAFYLCASSYTGPLNQPQHFGDGTRLSIL.

This sequence joins TRBV4-3 and TRBJ2-1; 8 bases are a match to TRBD2. CDR1 LGHNA and CDR2 YSLEER come from the germline V gene. The J segment lost 10 bases and the V segment lost 3 bases, leaving 11 bases of the junction unmatched. The CDR3 runs 15 residues. For the CDR3, the DNA is TGCGCCAGCAGCCACGCTGCGGGGGGCCGGTGGGAGCAGTTCTTC. This sequence encodes CASSHAAGGRWEQFF.

The V call is TRBV5-6, the J call TRBJ1-5; D possibly corresponds to TRBD1 (6 bases). This CDR3 region has 13 residues. V was pared by 4 bases and J by 7 bases, with 12 bases between. CDR1 is SGHDT, CDR2 YYEEEE, per germline. In DNA, the CDR3 is TGTGCCAGCAGCCGTCAGGGGAACCAGCCCCAGCATTTT. Its translation: CASSRQGNQPQHF.

The chain recombines TRBV6-6 with TRBJ1-2; TRBD1 aligns across 8 bases. V shed 0 bases and J 4 bases; nucleotides not matched to a gene: 4. The CDR3 sequence is 15 residues long. Germline lookup yields CDR1 MNHNY and CDR2 SVGAGI (reference sequence). Here the CDR3 DNA reads TGTGCCAGCAGTTACTCACAGGGGGTGGGCTATGGCTACACCTTC. Protein product: CASSYSQGVGYGYTF.

The V call is TRBV5-5, the J call TRBJ1-5; a possible D gene is TRBD1 (5 bases). The CDR3 runs 15 residues. The germline V gene encodes CDR1 SGHKS and CDR2 YYEKEE (reference sequence). V lost 0 bases and J lost 4, with 11 bases in between. CDR3: CASSLARVRNQPQHF. As DNA, the CDR3 is TGTGCCAGCAGCTTGGCCAGGGTCCGAAATCAGCCCCAGCATTTT.

The chain combines TRBV27 with TRBJ1-6, with a possible D match to TRBD1 (5 bases). Per the germline V gene, CDR1 is MNHEY and CDR2 is SMNVEV (reference sequence). The CDR3 length is 16 residues. V was pared by 4 bases and J by 0 bases, with 10 bases between. Written as DNA, the CDR3 is TGTGCCAGCAGTTATCGACAGAGCTCCTATAATTCACCCCTCCACTTT. This encodes CASSYRQSSYNSPLHF.